This T cell receptor (beta chain) emerged from a study of blood T cell repertoires in COVID-19. Study as a whole: PBMCs, B-cell-depleted T cells, or T cells provided the cDNA or gDNA that made up the material.

Assay: immunoSEQ multiplex PCR; the TCRdb copy retains only in-frame clones and omits some. The sample holds about 130,000 clones, about four fifths seen once. CDR1 and CDR2 from the germline V gene are LNHDA and SQIVND (reference sequence). Deletions cut 5 bases from V and 0 bases from J, with 13 bases between. There are 16 residues in the CDR3. In assigning cohorts, the study relied on participant-reported clinical history. The TCR originated in a middle-aged man who had recovered from COVID-19. This sequence joins TRBV19 and TRBJ1-4; a possible D gene is TRBD1 (6 bases). Sequenced sample: PBMCs or T cells enriched from blood (not recorded which). The CDR3 is CASSPLDRSTNEKLFF. The CDR3 DNA reads TGTGCCAGTAGTCCTTTGGACAGATCAACTAATGAAAAACTGTTTTTT.